Following are 25 T cell receptor beta chains from one sample sequenced in a study of neurological immune-mediated disorders. Time point indicated: longitudinal time-point 2. MiXCR, applied by TCRdb to the 5' RACE reads, yields one record per CDR3 protein. The data hold some 80,000 distinct CDR3 sequences, with 5% to 6% observed a single time. The sequenced sample was PBMCs. Every receptor here comes from a woman aged 55-75 years with multiple sclerosis.

This clonotype was counted ten times or more. The chain combines TRBV5-4 with TRBJ1-6; D is uncertain. CDR1 is SGHNT, CDR2 YYREEE, per germline (reference sequence). The V end lost 4 bases, the J end lost 7 bases, and 12 bases lay between the germline ends. The CDR3 consists of 14 residues. The CDR3 spells CASSTGRLNSPLHF. The DNA of the CDR3 is TGTGCCAGCAGCACCGGACGTCTAAATTCACCCCTCCACTTT.

This clonotype was observed a handful of times. V is TRBV6-4 and J is TRBJ2-1; weak D call: TRBD1 (5 bases). The germline V and J ends were trimmed by 6 bases and 4 bases, with 10 bases remaining between them. Germline V gene sequence: CDR1 MRHNA, CDR2 SNTAGT. The CDR3 has 13 residues. The chain's CDR3 is CASSQGPYNEQFF. The CDR3 nucleotides read TGTGCCAGCAGCCAGGGCCCTTACAATGAGCAGTTCTTC.

A note on this clonotype: A single base separates this from a much larger clone, so it may be a read error. The chain has TRBV9 and TRBJ2-5; 7 bases are a match to TRBD1. There are 15 residues in the CDR3. The V gene end was trimmed by 4 bases and the J gene end by 4 bases; junction bases not matched to a gene: 10. Germline V gene sequence: CDR1 SGDLS, CDR2 YYNGEE. CDR3 in amino acids: CASSTLTGRAETQYF. The DNA of the CDR3 is TGTGCCAGCAGCACCCTGACAGGGCGGGCAGAGACCCAGTACTTC.

This clonotype has a count of ten or more. The J gene is TRBJ2-5, the V gene TRBV5-1, with 7 bases lining up with TRBD2. V shed 0 bases and J 2 bases; nucleotides not matched to a gene: 4. The CDR3 covers 15 residues. CDR1 SGHRS and CDR2 YFSETQ come from the germline V gene. The CDR3, as DNA: TGCGCCAGCAGCTTGGCGGCTAGCGGACAAGAGACCCAGTACTTC. Translation: CASSLAASGQETQYF. Variable domain in full (rest from reference TRBV5-1 and TRBJ2-5): KAGVTQTPRYLIKTRGQQVTLSCSPISGHRSVSWYQQTPGQGLQFLFEYFSETQRNKGNFPGRFSGRQFSNSRSEMNVSTLELGDSALYLCASSLAASGQETQYFGPGTRLLVL.

This clonotype was detected many times. The chain links TRBV7-9 to TRBJ2-7; D is possibly TRBD1 (5 bases). The V gene lost 0 bases and the J gene lost 12 bases, with 15 bases spanning the gap. CDR1 and CDR2 (germline): SEHNR, FQNEAQ (reference sequence). The CDR3 is made up of 13 amino acids. CDR3 loop: CASSLAAGRLLYF. The CDR3 DNA reads as TGTGCCAGCAGCTTAGCGGCAGGGCGATTGCTGTACTTC. The variable domain in full, with the rest retrieved from reference TRBV7-9 and TRBJ2-7, is DTGVSQNPRHKITKRGQNVTFRCDPISEHNRLYWYRQTLGQGPEFLTYFQNEAQLEKSRLLSDRFSAERPKGSFSTLEIQRTEQGDSAMYLCASSLAAGRLLYFGPGTRLTVT.

This clonotype was observed at least ten times. The chain links TRBV18 to TRBJ2-7; TRBD2 might be the D (7 bases). V lost 1 base, J lost 2 bases, and 12 bases lay in between. This CDR3 is built from 15 residues. In germline, CDR1 is KGHSH, CDR2 LQKENI. This chain's CDR3 is CASSPQGGGAYEQYF. In nucleotides, the CDR3 is TGTGCCAGCTCACCACAGGGGGGGGGTGCCTACGAGCAGTACTTC.

This clonotype came up many times. This chain uses TRBV19 with TRBJ1-5; D remains unclear. The CDR3 is 14 amino acids. Looked up from germline, CDR1 is LNHDA and CDR2 is SQIVND (reference sequence). V gave up 4 bases and J gave up 7 bases, with 14 bases separating them. The CDR3 here is CASSTEEMWQPQHF. The CDR3 DNA follows: TGTGCCAGTAGTACGGAAGAGATGTGGCAGCCCCAGCATTTT.

The table lists this clonotype with many counts. The V and J genes are TRBV20-1 and TRBJ2-1, with 7 nucleotides matching TRBD1. The junction had 8 bases not matched to a gene; V was cut back by 6 bases and J by 0 bases. Germline V gene sequence: CDR1 DFQATT, CDR2 SNEGSKA (reference sequence). CDR3 length equals 15 residues. In nucleotides, the CDR3 is TGCAGTGCGAATCCGACAGGGAGCTCCTACAATGAGCAGTTCTTC. Translating gives CSANPTGSSYNEQFF.

This clonotype was recorded at least ten times. CDR3 DNA sequence: TGTGCCAGCAGCTTGGACAGTAGCACTGAAGCTTTCTTT. This gives the protein CASSLDSSTEAFF. The chain couples TRBV3-1 to TRBJ1-1, with D possibly TRBD1 on 6 matching bases. CDR3 length equals 13 residues. V lost 5 bases, J lost 4 bases, and 11 bases lay in between. CDR1 is LGHDT, CDR2 YNNKEL, per germline (reference sequence).

This sequence joins TRBV7-2 and TRBJ1-5, with D possibly matching TRBD1 (5 bases). From germline, CDR1 is SGHTA and CDR2 FQGNSA. The CDR3 consists of 15 residues. Trimming pared 0 bases from V and 7 bases from J, leaving 13 bases between. The CDR3: CASSLAPLTGQPQHF. For the CDR3, the DNA is TGTGCCAGCAGCTTAGCCCCACTTACAGGACAGCCCCAGCATTTT.

The sample holds many counts of this clonotype. The chain links TRBV11-2 to TRBJ2-7; D remains ambiguous. The length of the CDR3 is 14 residues. Deletions cut 5 bases from V and 0 bases from J, with 11 bases between. Germline-derived CDR1 and CDR2 are SGHAT and FQNNGV. DNA of the CDR3: TGTGCCAGCAGCCCCCTTGGGGTCTCCTACGAGCAGTACTTC. This sequence encodes CASSPLGVSYEQYF.

This clonotype was seen a handful of times. J is TRBJ2-2 and V is TRBV27; weak D call: TRBD1 (6 bases). The CDR3 runs to 15 residues. Trimming stripped 5 bases from V and 0 bases from J, with 10 bases between. CDR1 and CDR2 (germline): MNHEY, SMNVEV (reference sequence). The DNA for the CDR3 is TGTGCCAGCAGTCCGGACAGAACGAACACCGGGGAGCTGTTTTTT. This translates into CASSPDRTNTGELFF.

This clonotype appeared many times. This sequence joins TRBV15 and TRBJ1-2, with 10 bases that match TRBD1. V lost 0 bases, J lost 4 bases, and 8 bases stayed unmatched. The length of the CDR3 is 17 residues. Germline-derived CDR1 and CDR2 are LNHNV and YYDKDF (reference sequence). As DNA, the CDR3 is TGTGCCACCAGCAGAGACAGAGACAGGGGGCGCGTCTATGGCTACACCTTC. Encoded protein: CATSRDRDRGRVYGYTF.

The table lists this clonotype with a few counts. The chain couples TRBV27 to TRBJ1-4, with D maybe TRBD1 (5 bases). V shed 6 bases and J shed 5 bases, with 16 bases lying between them. Germline-derived CDR1 and CDR2 are MNHEY and SMNVEV (reference sequence). The CDR3 has 15 residues. CDR3 amino acids: CASRDRAGPNEKLFF. The CDR3 region has the DNA TGTGCCAGCAGGGATAGAGCAGGGCCGAATGAAAAACTGTTTTTT.

In regard to this clonotype: This may be a read error: a much more frequent sequence differs by one nucleotide. DNA for the CDR3: TGTGCCAGCAGCTTAGCCGGGAAAAGTACTGCGACCCAGTACTTC. Protein product: CASSLAGKSTATQYF. V is TRBV7-6 and J is TRBJ2-5; D is perhaps TRBD2 (5 bases). V was clipped by 0 bases and J by 7 bases, with 15 bases between them. The CDR3 extends over 15 amino acids. Germline assignment: CDR1 SGHVS and CDR2 FNYEAQ.

The chain carries TRBV11-1 and TRBJ1-2; 8 nucleotides align to TRBD1. The CDR3 extends over 16 amino acids. The junction had 7 bases not matched to a gene; V was cut back by 1 base and J by 3 bases. Germline-derived CDR1 and CDR2 are SGHAT and FQDESV (reference sequence). In DNA, the CDR3 is TGTGCCAGCAGCTTAGGCCAGGGGGCAAGCGACTATGGCTACACCTTC. Translation gives CASSLGQGASDYGYTF.

This clonotype was seen repeatedly, ten times or more. The rearrangement joins TRBV5-1 to TRBJ1-1; D may be TRBD1 (6 bases). The germline CDR1 and CDR2 sequences are SGHRS and YFSETQ. The V gene lost 4 bases and the J gene lost 5 bases, with 15 bases spanning the gap. This CDR3 is built from 14 residues. CDR3: CASSGGPGNTEAFF. In DNA, the CDR3 is TGCGCCAGCAGCGGGGGGCCAGGGAATACTGAAGCTTTCTTT. The full variable domain, with the rest looked up from reference TRBV5-1 and TRBJ1-1, is KAGVTQTPRYLIKTRGQQVTLSCSPISGHRSVSWYQQTPGQGLQFLFEYFSETQRNKGNFPGRFSGRQFSNSRSEMNVSTLELGDSALYLCASSGGPGNTEAFFGQGTRLTVV.

This clonotype was detected only a few times. A much larger clone differs by one base, so this may be a read error. This sequence joins TRBV7-9 and TRBJ1-1; 7 bases align to TRBD1. The CDR3 is 14 residues long. Per germline, CDR1 SEHNR and CDR2 FQNEAQ (reference sequence). CDR3 nucleotide sequence: TGTGCCAGAAGCTTTGAAGGACAGGACACTGAAGCTTTCTTT. Protein product: CARSFEGQDTEAFF. Variable domain in full (rest from reference TRBV7-9 and TRBJ1-1): DTGVSQNPRHKITKRGQNVTFRCDPISEHNRLYWYRQTLGQGPEFLTYFQNEAQLEKSRLLSDRFSAERPKGSFSTLEIQRTEQGDSAMYLCARSFEGQDTEAFFGQGTRLTVV.

This clonotype was detected many times. The chain combines TRBV2 with TRBJ2-1; the match to TRBD2 covers 15 bases. Germline CDR1 reads SNHLY; CDR2 reads FYNNEI. The CDR3 is made up of 16 amino acids. Trimming at V came to 0 bases and at J to 9 bases, leaving 3 bases not matched to a gene. CDR3 in amino acids: CASSEARTSGGAEQFF. The DNA for the CDR3 is TGTGCCAGCAGTGAAGCGAGGACTAGCGGGGGGGCTGAGCAGTTCTTC.

This clonotype showed up just a few times. CDR3 residues: CASSSTPPGPEAFF. In DNA form, the CDR3 reads TGTGCCAGCAGTTCCACCCCCCCCGGCCCTGAAGCTTTCTTT. The chain uses TRBV27 and TRBJ1-1; D ambiguous. From germline, CDR1 is MNHEY and CDR2 SMNVEV (reference sequence). The CDR3 sequence is 14 residues long. Trimming removed 4 bases at V and 6 bases at J, with 15 bases between.

This clonotype was picked up many times. V usage is TRBV20-1 and J usage is TRBJ2-5, with 9 bases matching TRBD1. Germline-derived CDR1 and CDR2 are DFQATT and SNEGSKA (reference sequence). J was trimmed by 1 base and V by 6 bases; bases with no gene match: 6. The CDR3 spans 14 residues. CDR3 amino acids: CSATGQGFQETQYF. Written as DNA, the CDR3 is TGCAGTGCAACGGGACAGGGCTTCCAAGAGACCCAGTACTTC.

This clonotype was counted ten times or more. The CDR3 loop reads CASSHSVNTGELFF. The CDR3 DNA follows: TGTGCCAGCAGCCACTCAGTTAACACCGGGGAGCTGTTTTTT. This chain uses TRBV7-9 with TRBJ2-2; D uncertain. Trimming pared 5 bases from V and 2 bases from J, leaving 9 bases between. Germline V lookup: CDR1 SEHNR, CDR2 FQNEAQ (reference sequence). The CDR3 spans 14 residues.

This clonotype was seen many times. The V gene is TRBV5-1, the J gene TRBJ1-4; unclear D gene. Germline CDR1 reads SGHRS; CDR2 reads YFSETQ. There are 17 residues in the CDR3. V lost 0 bases and J 3 bases, leaving 15 bases between the germline ends. Written as DNA, the CDR3 is TGCGCCAGCAGCTTGGGGGTCGGGGAGTCGCCTAATGAAAAACTGTTTTTT. Encoded protein: CASSLGVGESPNEKLFF.

This clonotype was found many times. This rearrangement joins TRBV6-5 to TRBJ2-6; D remains ambiguous. The CDR3 has 14 residues. Germline values: CDR1 MNHEY, CDR2 SVGAGI. The V end was cut by 5 bases, the J end by 4 bases, with 9 bases between. CDR3 in DNA: TGTGCCAGCAGTCGTACGGCCGGGGCCAACGTCCTGACTTTC. Protein product: CASSRTAGANVLTF.

This clonotype was recorded many times. The chain couples TRBV10-3 to TRBJ1-2, with 7 nucleotides matching TRBD1. This CDR3 has 14 residues. Looked up from germline, CDR1 is ENHRY and CDR2 is SYGVKD. V was pared by 2 bases and J by 8 bases, with 8 bases of the junction left unmatched. Here the CDR3 DNA reads TGTGCCATCAGTGAGCGACAGGGCTCGGGAGGCTACACCTTC. This gives the protein CAISERQGSGGYTF.